This TCR beta chain was found in a study of blood T cell repertoires in COVID-19. Across the study: Sources were T cells, B-cell-depleted T cells, or PBMCs; the material itself was cDNA or gDNA.

Profiling relied on immunoSEQ multiplex PCR, and the TCRdb table lists in-frame clones only, not all of them. Here the sample spans a few hundred thousand clones, 70% to 90% being singletons. Germline values: CDR1 SGHAT, CDR2 FQNNGV. Trimming pared 3 bases from V and 5 bases from J, leaving 16 bases between. The CDR3 has 15 amino acids. This clone was counted once. Sequenced material: peripheral blood. This receptor was obtained from a young man with active or convalescent COVID-19. The chain is built from TRBV11-2 and TRBJ1-1; D ambiguous. The DNA for the CDR3 is TGTGCCAGCAGCTTGCACAAGGTAGGCGGAACTGAAGCTTTCTTT. This gives the protein CASSLHKVGGTEAFF.